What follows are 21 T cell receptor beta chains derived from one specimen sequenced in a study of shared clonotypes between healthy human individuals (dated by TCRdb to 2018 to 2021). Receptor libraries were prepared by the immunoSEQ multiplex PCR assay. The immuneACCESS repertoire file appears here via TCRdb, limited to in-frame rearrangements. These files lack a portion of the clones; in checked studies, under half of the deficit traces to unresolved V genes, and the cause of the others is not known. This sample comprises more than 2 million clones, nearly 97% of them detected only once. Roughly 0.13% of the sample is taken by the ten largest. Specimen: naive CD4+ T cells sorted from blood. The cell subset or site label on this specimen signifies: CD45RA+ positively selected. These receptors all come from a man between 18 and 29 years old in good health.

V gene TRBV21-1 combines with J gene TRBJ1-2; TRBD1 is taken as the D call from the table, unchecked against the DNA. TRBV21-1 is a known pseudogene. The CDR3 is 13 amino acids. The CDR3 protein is CAAGTGINYGYTF. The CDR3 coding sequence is TGTGCCGCCGGGACAGGGATTAACTATGGCTACACCTTC.

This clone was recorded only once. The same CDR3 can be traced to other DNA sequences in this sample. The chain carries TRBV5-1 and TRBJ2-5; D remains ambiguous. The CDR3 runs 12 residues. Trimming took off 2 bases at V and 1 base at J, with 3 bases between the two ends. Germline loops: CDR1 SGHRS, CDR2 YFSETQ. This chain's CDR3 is CASSLLQETQYF. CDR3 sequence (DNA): TGCGCCAGCAGCTTACTCCAAGAGACCCAGTACTTC.

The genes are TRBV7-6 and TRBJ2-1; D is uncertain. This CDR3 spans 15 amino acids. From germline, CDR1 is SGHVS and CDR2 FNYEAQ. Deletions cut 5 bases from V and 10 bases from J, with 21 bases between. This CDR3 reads CASSPVPSNYREQFF. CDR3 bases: TGTGCCAGCAGCCCGGTTCCTAGTAACTATAGGGAGCAGTTCTTC.

The chain's CDR3 is CASSQGWTDTQYF. Written as DNA, the CDR3 is TGTGCCAGCTCACAGGGGTGGACAGATACGCAGTATTTT. The rearrangement uses TRBV18 and TRBJ2-3, with D possibly being TRBD1 (5 bases). Germline values: CDR1 KGHSH, CDR2 LQKENI. The CDR3 spans 13 residues. Trimming cost V 4 bases and J 3 bases, with 8 bases left between them.

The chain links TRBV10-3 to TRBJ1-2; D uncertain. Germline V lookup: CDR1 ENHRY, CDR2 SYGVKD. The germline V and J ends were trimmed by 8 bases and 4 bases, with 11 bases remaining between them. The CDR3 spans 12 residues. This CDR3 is CAISDLPYGYTF. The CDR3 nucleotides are TGTGCCATCTCGGACCTACCCTATGGCTACACCTTC.

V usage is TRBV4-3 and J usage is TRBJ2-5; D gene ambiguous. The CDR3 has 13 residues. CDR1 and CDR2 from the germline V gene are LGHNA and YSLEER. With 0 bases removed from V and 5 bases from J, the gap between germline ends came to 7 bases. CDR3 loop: CASSQEPRETQYF. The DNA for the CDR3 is TGCGCCAGCAGCCAAGAGCCCAGGGAGACCCAGTACTTC.

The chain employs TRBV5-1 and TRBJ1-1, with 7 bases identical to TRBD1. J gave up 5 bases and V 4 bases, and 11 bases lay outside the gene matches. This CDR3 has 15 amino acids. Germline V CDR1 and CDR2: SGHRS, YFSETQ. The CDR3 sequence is CASSAGQLLWTEAFF. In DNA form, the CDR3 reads TGCGCCAGCAGCGCGGGACAGCTCCTTTGGACTGAAGCTTTCTTT.

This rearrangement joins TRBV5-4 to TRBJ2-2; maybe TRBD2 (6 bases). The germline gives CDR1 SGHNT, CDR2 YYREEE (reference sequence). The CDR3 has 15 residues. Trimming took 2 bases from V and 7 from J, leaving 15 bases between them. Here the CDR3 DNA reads TGTGCCAGCAGCTTCCGGCGGGGTGTTGGCGGGGAGCTGTTTTTT. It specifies CASSFRRGVGGELFF.

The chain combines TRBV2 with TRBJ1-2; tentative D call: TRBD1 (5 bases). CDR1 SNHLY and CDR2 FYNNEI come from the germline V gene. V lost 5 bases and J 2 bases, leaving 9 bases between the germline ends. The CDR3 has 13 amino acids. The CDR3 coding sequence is TGTGCCAGCAGTTCAGGGCTGAACTATGGCTACACCTTC. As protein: CASSSGLNYGYTF.

The CDR3, as DNA: TGTGCCAGCAGCTTGGAACAGTATAATTCACCCCTCCACTTT. Translating gives CASSLEQYNSPLHF. This chain joins TRBV5-4 and TRBJ1-6; D not resolved. The V end lost 0 bases, the J end lost 4 bases, and 5 bases lay between the germline ends. The CDR3 contains 14 residues. Germline values: CDR1 SGHNT, CDR2 YYREEE (reference sequence).

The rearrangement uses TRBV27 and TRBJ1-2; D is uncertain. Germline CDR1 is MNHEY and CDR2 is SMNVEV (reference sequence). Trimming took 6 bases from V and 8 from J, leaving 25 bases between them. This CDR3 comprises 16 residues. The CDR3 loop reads CASSTESSGFGVGYTF. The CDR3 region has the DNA TGTGCCAGCAGCACTGAGTCGTCAGGTTTCGGCGTAGGCTACACCTTC.

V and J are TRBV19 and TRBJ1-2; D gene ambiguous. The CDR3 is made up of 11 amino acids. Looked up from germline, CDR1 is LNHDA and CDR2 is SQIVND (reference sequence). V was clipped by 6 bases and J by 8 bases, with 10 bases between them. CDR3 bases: TGTGCCAGTAGAGAGGGCTCCGGCTACACCTTC. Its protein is CASREGSGYTF.

CDR3 bases: TGTGCCAGCACGACGACGGGACTAGCGCCAGAGCAGTTCTTC. It translates to CASTTTGLAPEQFF. This chain joins TRBV7-9 and TRBJ2-1; the match to TRBD2 covers 10 bases. CDR1 and CDR2 from the germline V gene are SEHNR and FQNEAQ (reference sequence). This CDR3 contains 14 residues. Trimming cost V 7 bases and J 10 bases; bases outside gene matches: 10.

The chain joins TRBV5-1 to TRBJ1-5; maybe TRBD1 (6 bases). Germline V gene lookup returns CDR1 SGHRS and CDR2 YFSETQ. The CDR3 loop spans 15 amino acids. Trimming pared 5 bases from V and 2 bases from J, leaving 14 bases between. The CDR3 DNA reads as TGCGCCAGCAGATGGACAGACTCGGGCAATCAGCCCCAGCATTTT. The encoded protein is CASRWTDSGNQPQHF. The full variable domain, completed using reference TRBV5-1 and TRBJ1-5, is KAGVTQTPRYLIKTRGQQVTLSCSPISGHRSVSWYQQTPGQGLQFLFEYFSETQRNKGNFPGRFSGRQFSNSRSEMNVSTLELGDSALYLCASRWTDSGNQPQHFGDGTRLSIL.

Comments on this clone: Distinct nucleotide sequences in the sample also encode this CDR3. The DNA of the CDR3 is TGCGCCAGCAGCTTGGAAGGGAACTCTGGAAACACCATATATTTT. Translation gives CASSLEGNSGNTIYF. The V call is TRBV5-1, the J call TRBJ1-3, with unresolved D. The germline V and J ends were trimmed by 0 bases and 0 bases, with 7 bases remaining between them. CDR1 SGHRS and CDR2 YFSETQ come from the germline V gene. CDR3 length: 15 residues.

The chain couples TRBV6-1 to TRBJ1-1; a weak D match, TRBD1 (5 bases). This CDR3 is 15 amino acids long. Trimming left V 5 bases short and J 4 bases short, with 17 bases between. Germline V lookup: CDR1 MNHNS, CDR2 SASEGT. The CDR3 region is CASSLLEGRVTEAFF. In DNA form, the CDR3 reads TGTGCCAGCAGTCTGCTTGAGGGCAGGGTCACTGAAGCTTTCTTT.

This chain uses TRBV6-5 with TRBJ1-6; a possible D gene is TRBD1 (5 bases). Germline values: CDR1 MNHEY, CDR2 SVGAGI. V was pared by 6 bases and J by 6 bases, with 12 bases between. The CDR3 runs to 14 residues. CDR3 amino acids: CASRDPQGNSPLHF. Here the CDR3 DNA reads TGTGCCAGCAGAGACCCCCAGGGTAATTCACCCCTCCACTTT.

This CDR3 is CASSFRDGETQYF. CDR3 bases: TGTGCCAGCAGTTTCAGGGATGGAGAGACCCAGTACTTC. The rearrangement joins TRBV27 to TRBJ2-5, with D perhaps TRBD1 (5 bases). CDR3 length: 13 amino acids. V was cut by 3 bases and J by 4 bases, with 9 bases left in between. Germline CDR1 MNHEY, CDR2 SMNVEV (reference sequence).

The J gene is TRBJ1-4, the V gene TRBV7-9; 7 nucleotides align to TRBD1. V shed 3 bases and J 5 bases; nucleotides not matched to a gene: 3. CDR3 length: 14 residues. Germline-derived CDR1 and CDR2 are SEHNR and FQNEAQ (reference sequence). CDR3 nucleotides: TGTGCCAGCAGCTTTACCAGGGGGAATGAAAAACTGTTTTTT. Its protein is CASSFTRGNEKLFF.

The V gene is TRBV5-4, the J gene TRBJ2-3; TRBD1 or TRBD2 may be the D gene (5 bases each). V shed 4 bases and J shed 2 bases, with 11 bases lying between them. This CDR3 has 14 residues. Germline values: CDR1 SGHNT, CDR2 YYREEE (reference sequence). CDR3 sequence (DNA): TGTGCCAGCAGCGAGGGGCCCGACACAGATACGCAGTATTTT. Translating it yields CASSEGPDTDTQYF.

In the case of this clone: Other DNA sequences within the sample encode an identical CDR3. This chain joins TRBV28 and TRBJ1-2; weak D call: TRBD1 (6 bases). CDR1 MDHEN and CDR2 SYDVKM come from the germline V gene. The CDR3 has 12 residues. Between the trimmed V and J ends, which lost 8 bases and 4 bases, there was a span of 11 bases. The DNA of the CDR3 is TGTGCCAGCTTAGAGGGGGTCTATGGCTACACCTTC. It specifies CASLEGVYGYTF.